The 16 T cell receptor beta chains given below trace back to one sample, sequenced in a study of blood T cell repertoires in COVID-19. Repertoires were generated with immunoSEQ multiplex PCR, while TCRdb's copy carries only in-frame clones and drops some. The sample has under 85,000 clones, approximately 87% seen once. The specimen sequenced was peripheral blood. The source of these receptors is an elderly man in a cohort sampled during active COVID-19.

This clone was recorded only once. This chain uses TRBV3-1 (or the pseudogene TRBV3-2) with TRBJ2-1; 10 nucleotides agree with TRBD2. Looked up from germline, CDR1 is LGHDT and CDR2 is YNNKEL (reference sequence). Germline trimming cut 0 bases from V and 9 bases from J; bases unmatched to any gene: 11. The CDR3 covers 17 residues. The CDR3 region has the DNA TGTGCCAGCAGCCAAGATAGCGGGGGGCCCAAAGGCGCTGAGCAGTTCTTC. Translating it yields CASSQDSGGPKGAEQFF.

V usage is TRBV9 and J usage is TRBJ2-1; TRBD2 agrees at 10 bases. Trimming at V came to 1 base and at J to 7 bases, leaving 8 bases not matched to a gene. This CDR3 region has 16 residues. CDR1 is SGDLS and CDR2 is YYNGEE in the germline V gene. Written as DNA, the CDR3 is TGTGCCAGCAGCGTATATCCTAGCGGGGGTGAAAATGAGCAGTTCTTC. Protein product: CASSVYPSGGENEQFF.

The V call is TRBV7-8, the J call TRBJ1-4; TRBD1 matches at 12 bases. Germline V gene data show CDR1 as SGHVS and CDR2 as FQNEAQ. The CDR3 sequence is 17 residues long. Trimming at V came to 6 bases and at J to 6 bases, leaving 11 bases not matched to a gene. As DNA, the CDR3 is TGTGCCAGCAGTAACCGGGACAGGGGGCCTCTGGATGAAAAACTGTTTTTT. It translates to CASSNRDRGPLDEKLFF.

The sample holds a few counts of this clone. V gene TRBV24-1 combines with J gene TRBJ1-1, with a possible D match to TRBD1 (5 bases). CDR1 is KGHDR, CDR2 SFDVKD, per germline. V was cut by 7 bases and J by 0 bases, with 8 bases left in between. The CDR3 length is 13 residues. This CDR3 is CATRQAMNTEAFF. CDR3 in DNA: TGTGCCACCAGACAGGCCATGAACACTGAAGCTTTCTTT.

This clone was observed a single time. The V call is TRBV4-2, the J call TRBJ1-2; D is ambiguous. This CDR3 has 13 residues. The germline gives CDR1 LGHNA, CDR2 YNFKEQ. The V and J ends lost 0 bases and 7 bases respectively, with 9 bases between them. The CDR3 region has the DNA TGTGCCAGCAGCCAAGAGGGCCGCAGTGGCTACACCTTC. This codes for CASSQEGRSGYTF.

This clone was observed a single time. The V gene is TRBV5-1, the J gene TRBJ1-1; D is unresolved. Germline CDR1 SGHRS, CDR2 YFSETQ. V gave up 3 bases and J gave up 2 bases, with 8 bases separating them. The CDR3 length is 13 residues. The CDR3 sequence: CASSSGVNTEAFF. The DNA of the CDR3 is TGCGCCAGCAGCTCCGGGGTAAACACTGAAGCTTTCTTT.

The rearrangement uses TRBV5-1 and TRBJ2-7, with TRBD1 matching over 9 bases. J gave up 11 bases and V 4 bases, and 13 bases lay outside the gene matches. Germline-derived CDR1 and CDR2 are SGHRS and YFSETQ. The length of the CDR3 is 14 residues. The chain's CDR3 is CASSPGQGNDREYF. CDR3 nucleotide sequence: TGCGCCAGCAGCCCGGGACAGGGAAATGATAGGGAGTACTTC.

The chain is built from TRBV11-3 and TRBJ2-5, with 7 positions matching TRBD1. The CDR3 loop spans 16 amino acids. The J segment lost 2 bases and the V segment lost 4 bases, leaving 10 bases of the junction unmatched. Per germline, CDR1 SGHNT and CDR2 YENEEA. In DNA form, the CDR3 reads TGTGCCAGCAGCTACGGACAGGCGGCCCGGCAAGAGACCCAGTACTTC. Translating gives CASSYGQAARQETQYF.

The J gene is TRBJ2-5, the V gene TRBV24-1; tentatively, D is TRBD2 (5 bases). The germline V gene has CDR1 KGHDR and CDR2 SFDVKD. The CDR3 is made up of 13 amino acids. The V and J ends lost 6 bases and 7 bases respectively, with 14 bases between them. DNA of the CDR3: TGTGCCACCAGTAAGCCGGAGGTTGGGACCCAGTACTTC. Protein: CATSKPEVGTQYF.

This chain connects TRBV2 to TRBJ2-2; 8 bases are a match to TRBD1. The germline CDR1 and CDR2 sequences are SNHLY and FYNNEI. The CDR3 contains 18 residues. The V segment lost 0 bases and the J segment 3 bases; nucleotides outside the gene matches: 9. The CDR3 here is CASSEALRGQGYTGELFF. DNA of the CDR3: TGTGCCAGCAGTGAAGCGCTTAGAGGACAGGGATACACCGGGGAGCTGTTTTTT.

V is TRBV19 and J is TRBJ1-5, with TRBD1 matching 9 bases. Germline CDR1 LNHDA, CDR2 SQIVND (reference sequence). The CDR3 consists of 15 residues. Germline trimming cut 0 bases from V and 5 bases from J; bases unmatched to any gene: 2. CDR3 residues: CASSIEGQGYQPQHF. The CDR3 DNA reads TGTGCCAGTAGTATAGAAGGACAGGGGTATCAGCCCCAGCATTTT. The complete variable domain, with remaining parts taken from reference TRBV19 and TRBJ1-5, reads DGGITQSPKYLFRKEGQNVTLSCEQNLNHDAMYWYRQDPGQGLRLIYYSQIVNDFQKGDIAEGYSVSREKKESFPLTVTSAQKNPTAFYLCASSIEGQGYQPQHFGDGTRLSIL.

J is TRBJ2-7 and V is TRBV3-1 (or the pseudogene TRBV3-2); 12 bases are shared with TRBD1. The CDR3 is made up of 14 amino acids. Germline V gene sequence: CDR1 LGHDT, CDR2 YNNKEL (reference sequence). Losses at the gene ends were 4 bases for V and 7 bases for J; bases not matched to a gene: 5. The CDR3 reads CASSLGTGGGEQYV. The CDR3 DNA reads as TGTGCCAGCAGCCTCGGGACAGGGGGCGGGGAGCAGTACGTC.

The chain couples TRBV5-4 to TRBJ1-2; TRBD1 agrees at 8 bases. Trimming removed 4 bases from V and 7 bases from J; junction bases left unmatched: 12. This CDR3 has 15 residues. Germline V gene data show CDR1 as SGHNT and CDR2 as YYREEE (reference sequence). Written as DNA, the CDR3 is TGTGCCAGCAGCGTCCCTACAGGGGGGCCCGTTGGCTACACCTTC. Protein sequence: CASSVPTGGPVGYTF. Supplemented by reference TRBV5-4 and TRBJ1-2, the full variable domain reads ETGVTQSPTHLIKTRGQQVTLRCSSQSGHNTVSWYQQALGQGPQFIFQYYREEENGRGNFPPRFSGLQFPNYSSELNVNALELDDSALYLCASSVPTGGPVGYTFGSGTRLTVV.

V usage is TRBV28 and J usage is TRBJ2-1; TRBD1 matches at 11 bases. J was trimmed by 7 bases and V by 10 bases; bases with no gene match: 9. The germline V gene has CDR1 MDHEN and CDR2 SYDVKM. There are 14 residues in the CDR3. The CDR3 protein is CATIRTGGVNEQFF. In DNA, the CDR3 is TGTGCCACCATTCGGACAGGGGGCGTGAATGAGCAGTTCTTC.

The rearrangement uses TRBV3-1 (or the pseudogene TRBV3-2) and TRBJ2-1; 8 nucleotides agree with TRBD2. The CDR3 extends over 14 amino acids. Unmatched junction bases numbered 7, after V lost 0 bases and J lost 12 bases. The V gene's germline CDR1 is LGHDT and CDR2 YNNKEL (reference sequence). CDR3 amino acids: CASSQERMAGGQFF. In DNA form, the CDR3 reads TGTGCCAGCAGCCAAGAACGAATGGCGGGGGGGCAGTTCTTC.

This rearrangement joins TRBV19 to TRBJ2-1, with D possibly matching TRBD2 (7 bases). CDR1 LNHDA and CDR2 SQIVND come from the germline V gene (reference sequence). V gave up 5 bases and J gave up 4 bases, with 15 bases separating them. The CDR3 totals 15 residues. CDR3 protein: CASSSRGGGYNEQFF. For the CDR3, the DNA is TGTGCCAGTAGTTCTAGAGGGGGGGGATACAATGAGCAGTTCTTC. The entire variable domain, with the rest obtained from reference TRBV19 and TRBJ2-1, is as follows: DGGITQSPKYLFRKEGQNVTLSCEQNLNHDAMYWYRQDPGQGLRLIYYSQIVNDFQKGDIAEGYSVSREKKESFPLTVTSAQKNPTAFYLCASSSRGGGYNEQFFGPGTRLTVL.